This TCR beta chain was sequenced during a study of cytomegalovirus exposure and HLA in healthy donors (dated by TCRdb to the late 2010s). The study in broad terms: An earlier analysis of approximately 590 of the donors reported approximately 270 Gb of sequence data and around 120 million unique TCR beta sequences from some 180 million T cells. Both class I and class II loci were covered by HLA typing, at four-digit resolution. An earlier analysis of approximately 500 of the donors applied high-throughput TCR beta sequencing to assess whether each TCR beta V gene segment acted as functional or pseudogenic. The study aimed to test whether signatures of past pathogen exposure could be identified by cataloging public T cell receptors. Across 300 to 400 genotyped donors of the cohort, an average of roughly 250,000 unique TCR beta nucleotide sequences per donor were sequenced, and roughly a sixth of those sequences were non-productive. Donor age, sex, ethnicity and CMV serostatus were collected together with the repertoire data. Among the roughly 400 genotyped donors, around 81% belonged to the genetic ancestry cluster associated with self-reported Caucasian donors. The study used immunosequencing to profile the T cell repertoires of around 600 subjects and linked those repertoires to cytomegalovirus serostatus. In a later genetic analysis, genome-wide SNP genotypes for 398 of the 666 donors were used, and that subset was treated as a discovery cohort. Every discovery cohort repertoire had been produced on one sequencing platform. In addition to the first cohort of 666 subjects, a separate validation cohort of under 150 different subjects was used. The number of donors typed differed by locus, with 629-630 for A, B, C, DRB1 and DQB1, around 520 for DQA1, nearly 610 for DPA1, and around 460 for DPB1. A later analysis re-examined previously published TCR beta repertoires from more than 650 donors and added high-resolution HLA genotyping to investigate patterns of TCR occurrence. The study combined high-throughput TCR immunosequencing, statistical association of individual TCRs with disease status, and machine learning to predict cytomegalovirus infection status. Rather than drawing on any new phenotypic data, the later analysis identified candidate immune exposures from TCR beta sequences and the way those sequences occurred across donors. About five DR-DQ haplotypes were treated as single units for association and clustering because of strong linkage in the cohort. Around 320 gigabases of sequencing data and around 87 million unique TCR sequences were included in an early release covering about 620 HLA-typed donors.

The cohort was made up of roughly 670 healthy bone marrow donors. At the time of sampling, all cohort members were nominally healthy, though unrecorded immune exposures were likely present. The donor tested CMV seropositive and was one of the 289 seropositive cohort members. Each donor provided a peripheral blood sample, and peripheral blood mononuclear cells were used for TCR beta sequencing. Genomic DNA was extracted from the blood cell samples with the Qiagen DNeasy Blood Extraction Kit. Library preparation employed the immunoSEQ multiplex PCR assay. For the multiplex PCR, a mixture combining 60 forward primers for TCR Vbeta segments and 13 reverse primers for TCR Jbeta segments was used. The CDR3 region of rearranged TCR beta genes was amplified from genomic DNA with a multiplex PCR assay. The amplified TCR beta libraries were sequenced on the Illumina HiSeq System as 87-base-pair reads. As for the original processing: A later analysis tallied around 82 million unique TCR beta chains across the 660 or so repertoires, and around 12 million of those chains were shared by two or more donors. To remove PCR and sequencing errors, raw reads were error-corrected and collapsed into unique sequences using a nearest-neighbor algorithm that merged closely related sequences. Alignment of CDR3 sequences to IMGT reference sequences was used to assign V, D and J gene segments. For a sequence to be retained, a match of at least six nucleotides to both a V gene segment and a J gene segment was required. Rearrangements were called productive when the CDR3 lacked stop codons and stayed in frame with V and J; all others were non-productive. Following IMGT convention, CDR3 was defined as the stretch from the second conserved V-encoded cysteine up to the conserved J-encoded phenylalanine. The earlier analysis of around 640 of the donors excluded sequences that lacked an unambiguous match to a single V gene segment. In an earlier analysis of several hundred of the donors, a V segment was called functional when productive rearrangements were above 56.7%, and segregating when the standard deviation between donors exceeded 5%. A statistical classification framework was built for diagnosing cytomegalovirus status from the catalog of TCR beta chain sequences. A later analysis assigned V and J genes by comparing TCR nucleotide sequences with IMGT/GENE-DB human TR gene sequences. Using the TCRdist pipeline, a later analysis assigned CDR3 sequences along with most-parsimonious VDJ recombination scenarios. In a later analysis, every TCR beta chain was defined by the combination of its CDR3 amino acid sequence and its V-gene family, and reads without a unique V-gene family were dropped. A later analysis removed several hundred highly shared, low-generation-probability nucleotide sequences to deal with suspected cross-contamination and a sequencing artifact. For each public chain, a later analysis derived a clonal expansion index from normalized ranks of inferred template counts within each repertoire. Generation probabilities in a later analysis came from a VDJ recombination model fitted to out-of-frame rearrangements, and those results were checked against IGoR. In a later analysis, TCR-TCR, TCR-HLA and TCR-CMV co-occurrence was scored with hypergeometric tests, and a repertoire-size bias correction was applied to TCR pairs. To estimate false discovery rates, a later analysis permuted the HLA or CMV assignments 20 times. In a later analysis, co-occurring TCRs were grouped using DBSCAN, and TCRdist sequence similarity was added for clustering within HLA-allele-positive subsets. Repertoires with fewer than 30,000 or more than 120,000 public chains, plus five repertoires with anomalous nucleotide sharing, were excluded from co-occurrence clustering. The table was pulled from immuneACCESS by TCRdb, which kept in-frame rearrangements only. Such tables lose some clones; where checked, under half of the loss comes from unresolved V genes, and the rest has no known cause. That table gives V, J and clone size, and the DNA gave D and trimming. The sample has 95,000 to 150,000 clones on record, approximately 76% of them singletons. 30% of the sample goes to the ten largest clones.

What the authors observed across the whole study: Compared with the roughly 700-donor mean, donors in an Asian-associated ancestry cluster had fewer N-insertions in productive TCRs, according to a later genetic analysis. In vitro tests confirmed that a few of the cytomegalovirus-associated TCR beta chains recognize cytomegalovirus antigens. For the cohort, immune exposure information was limited to CMV serostatus. Because some donors lacked HLA typing at each locus, the association tests relied only on the typed subset. A cluster of highly shared sequence variants was judged likely to represent a technical artifact of the sequencing pipeline. In a later analysis, around 17,000 TCR beta sequences were associated with specific HLA alleles at a false discovery rate of 0.05. In the study, around 150 TCR beta chains were listed as associated with cytomegalovirus. A further reported finding was that TCR beta sequences accurately predicted the HLA-A and HLA-B alleles for most subjects in the first cohort. Linkage disequilibrium might explain the correlated functional status among segregating V segments, but an unknown experimental factor could not be excluded. The earlier analysis of nearly 600 of the donors excluded about 16 rarely observed V segments, including chromosome 9 orphons, because counts were too low. A later analysis found that HLA-associated TCR beta chains were more clonally expanded and had lower generation probabilities than equally common non-associated chains. In this cohort, only TCR beta chains were sequenced, and detectable features were limited by the absence of alpha or paired-chain data. Because the 87-base-pair reads could not distinguish some IMGT-functional V segments, including TRBV6-2 and TRBV6-3, those segments were excluded. Assigning TCR associations to individual alleles was difficult when HLA alleles, especially DR and DQ, strongly co-occurred. In an earlier analysis of some 500 of the donors, most TCR beta V segments appeared in productive rearrangements about 87% or about 30% of the time, broadly matching IMGT annotations. Most CMV-associated TCR beta chains appeared to be HLA-restricted in a later analysis, and the HLA associations seemed to be driven largely by CMV exposure. A later analysis reported that several top co-occurrence clusters appeared linked to parvovirus B19, influenza, CMV and Epstein-Barr virus. Presence/absence analyses assumed roughly uniform sequencing depth across donors, an assumption that may not hold. A later genetic analysis associated a missense DCLRE1C variant with V-gene and J-gene trimming of TCR beta chains, and an independent cohort replicated the association. The authors suggested that the approach could potentially be generalized to other disease states and immunological phenotypes. Most TCR sequences were seen in very few donors, while some public TCRs were found in many individuals. In both the original and validation cohorts, the classifier was reported to diagnose cytomegalovirus status with high specificity and sensitivity. A later analysis found that TCR association rates varied across HLA loci, with DRB1 alleles showing the most associated TCRs and HLA-C alleles the fewest.

From cysteine to phenylalanine, the CDR3 is 12 amino acids long. Kept here is only the CDR3 DNA, which spans 36 bases and is read in frame from base 1. CDR1 and CDR2, per the germline V gene (reference sequence), are GTSNPN and SVGIG. V is reduced by 4 bases and J by 5 bases, leaving a spacing of 11 bases between them. Note on this clone: Which antigen it targets is not known. No much larger clonotype is one base removed from it; base qualities were not supplied.

The TCR originated in a man in his fifties or sixties in good health and CMV-seropositive. The material sequenced was PBMCs. The chain is assembled from TRBV30 and TRBJ1-2; D gene: possibly TRBD1, on 5 matching bases. Here the CDR3 is given as CAWTGNFYGYTF. The sequenced DNA: TGTGCCTGGACAGGGAACTTTTATGGCTACACCTTC.